This is a list of T cell receptor beta chains from one sample in a study of blood T cell repertoires in COVID-19. Generated by immunoSEQ multiplex PCR, the TCRdb table keeps only in-frame clones and is missing some. Of about 88,000 clones listed, 87% were seen once; the top ten hold 15%. Sequencing used peripheral blood. These receptors originate from a male donor with acute or convalescent COVID-19. CDR3s leave out the opening cysteine and the closing phenylalanine or tryptophan. D genes are given only for firm matches. Size is stated for part of the rows, as once, few or many counts, or as a class when the clone is expanded.

cdr3_aa	v_call	j_call	d_call	clone_size
ASSEGLGWGYYGYT	TRBV6-1	TRBJ1-2	.	.
ASSFRTGDGYT	TRBV27	TRBJ1-2	TRBD1	.
ASSIRDSLIYGYT	TRBV19	TRBJ1-2	TRBD1	.
ASSADLLAGELF	TRBV9	TRBJ2-2	.	.
ASSLPNLGGNNEKLF	TRBV5-5	TRBJ1-4	.	once
ASSSGGDSGANVLT	TRBV5-1	TRBJ2-6	.	.
ASSLAQTGRVQETQY	TRBV7-3	TRBJ2-5	.	.
ASSQGPGQGIYGYT	TRBV4-1	TRBJ1-2	TRBD1	.
ASSLEGMNTEAF	TRBV5-1	TRBJ1-1	.	few
ASSPPTGGNSPLH	TRBV18	TRBJ1-6	TRBD1	.
ASSSLQTGSTDTQY	TRBV7-9	TRBJ2-3	.	.
ASSVQVNQPQH	TRBV9	TRBJ1-5	.	.
ASSLVSGAGNTIY	TRBV5-1	TRBJ1-3	.	once
ASSQAQGTGNTIY	TRBV3-1/TRBV3-2	TRBJ1-3	.	.
ATGPSGGSGTGELF	TRBV19	TRBJ2-2	.	few
ASSPRNNEQF	TRBV6-5	TRBJ2-1	.	.
ASSLALSGFINEQF	TRBV7-9	TRBJ2-1	.	once
ASSRDRSPYEQY	TRBV7-9	TRBJ2-7	TRBD1	.